This passage covers 10 T cell receptor beta chains from one sample sequenced in a study of tumor-infiltrating lymphocytes in primary liver carcinoma. Germline DNA was extracted too, while blood RNA derived from unsorted whole blood. cDNA specific to TCR beta was made from 500 to 650 ng of total RNA, with a constant-region primer employed for priming. Three nested multiplex PCR rounds of slightly modified ARM-PCR generated TCR beta libraries. A C-beta reverse primer was combined with TRBV1-TRBV30 forward primers in the first two PCR rounds, and each round had 9 to 10 cycles. MiXCR, applied by TCRdb to the multiplex PCR reads, yields one record per CDR3 protein. This sample yields 150,000 to 200,000 distinct CDR3 sequences, of which less than 75% are seen a single time; under 7.5% belongs to the top ten. Sequencing was performed on peripheral blood. The receptors were sampled from a woman in her fifties or sixties with primary liver carcinoma and hepatitis B virus infection.

In this sample, this clonotype turned up many times. This rearrangement joins TRBV11-2 to TRBJ1-1; 9 bases fit TRBD1. Germline V gives CDR1 SGHAT, CDR2 FQNNGV. The CDR3 sequence is 17 residues long. The ends lost 2 bases at V and 9 bases at J; junction bases unmatched: 16. In nucleotides, the CDR3 is TGTGCCAGCAGCTTACACCAGGGACAGGGAGAACCCCGAAAAGCTTTCTTT. Translated, it gives CASSLHQGQGEPRKAFF.

J is TRBJ2-7 and V is TRBV28, with 8 bases identical to TRBD1. From germline, CDR1 is MDHEN and CDR2 SYDVKM. The CDR3 has 15 residues. The V gene end was trimmed by 3 bases and the J gene end by 2 bases; junction bases not matched to a gene: 6. CDR3 amino acids: CASSLRGQATYEQYF. DNA for the CDR3: TGTGCCAGCAGTTTGAGGGGACAGGCGACCTACGAGCAGTACTTC.

The rearrangement uses TRBV11-2 and TRBJ2-2; unclear D gene. Trimming shortened V by 6 bases and J by 13 bases, and 15 bases separated the two germline ends. The germline gives CDR1 SGHAT, CDR2 FQNNGV. This CDR3 contains 12 residues. In DNA, the CDR3 is TGTGCCAGCAGTTCATACACAGACTGGCTGTTTTTT. This encodes CASSSYTDWLFF.

This clonotype was found a few times. The chain joins TRBV5-1 to TRBJ2-1, with TRBD2 matching over 7 bases. Germline CDR1 SGHRS, CDR2 YFSETQ. Trimming removed 8 bases from V and 4 bases from J; junction bases left unmatched: 12. CDR3 length: 15 amino acids. The CDR3 DNA reads TGCGCCAGTTACCACGGGGGGAGCGGTTACAATGAGCAGTTCTTC. Encoded protein: CASYHGGSGYNEQFF.

This clonotype was found a few times. The J gene is TRBJ2-3, the V gene TRBV5-1; TRBD2 matches 8 bases. V was clipped by 7 bases and J by 6 bases; unmatched bases: 16. Germline CDR1 SGHRS, CDR2 YFSETQ. The CDR3 totals 16 residues. The CDR3 nucleotides are TGCGCCAGCGGCTACCAACCGACTAGCGAACCGGATACGCAGTATTTT. Residues: CASGYQPTSEPDTQYF.

Of note for this clonotype: Germline and junction disagree at one end, which may indicate a read error. The chain is built from TRBV5-4 and TRBJ1-5; D unclear. CDR3 length equals 15 residues. The germline CDR1 and CDR2 sequences are SGHNT and YYREEE (reference sequence). DNA for the CDR3: TGTGCCAGCAGCCGCGACGGAAATAGCAATCAACCCCAGCATTTT. Residues: CASSRDGNSNQPQHF.

In regard to this clonotype: One junction end does not reproduce the germline sequence, and a read error may be involved. The genes are TRBV13 and TRBJ2-5; either TRBD1 or TRBD2 may supply D (5 bases each). The germline CDR1 and CDR2 sequences are PRHDT and FYEKMQ (reference sequence). The CDR3 extends over 14 amino acids. CDR3 residues: CASSPRDGQEAQYF. The CDR3 bases are TGTGCCAGCAGCCCCCGGGACGGACAAGAGGCCCAGTACTTC.

The sample holds many counts of this clonotype. The V gene is TRBV6-1, the J gene TRBJ2-7, with no clear D. CDR3 length: 13 amino acids. Germline V gene lookup returns CDR1 MNHNS and CDR2 SASEGT. The V end lost 4 bases, the J end lost 2 bases, and 9 bases lay between the germline ends. The CDR3 DNA sequence: TGTGCCAGCAGTGTATCGGAGCCCTACGAGCAGTACTTC. Protein sequence: CASSVSEPYEQYF.

This clonotype was found many times. The rearrangement uses TRBV6-1 and TRBJ2-1; 11 positions match TRBD2. Unmatched junction bases numbered 13, after V lost 7 bases and J lost 5 bases. Germline CDR1 is MNHNS and CDR2 is SASEGT. The CDR3 extends over 17 amino acids. DNA for the CDR3: TGTGCCAGCACCAGAAGGAGGGGGACTAGCGGAAACAATGAGCAGTTCTTC. Its translation: CASTRRRGTSGNNEQFF.

On this clonotype: A read error may produce the germline difference seen at one junction end. The chain employs TRBV11-2 and TRBJ2-7; maybe TRBD1 (6 bases). The CDR3 loop spans 14 amino acids. CDR1 is SGHAT, CDR2 FQNNGV, per germline. CDR3 coding DNA: TGTCCCAGCAGCCAGACAGGTGCCACCTACGAGCAGTACTTC. Translated, it gives CPSSQTGATYEQYF.